This T cell receptor (beta chain) was retrieved from a study of blood T cell repertoires in COVID-19. Study-wide background: The cDNA or gDNA used as material had been derived from T cells, B-cell-depleted T cells, or PBMCs.

Germline V gene data show CDR1 as DFQATT and CDR2 as SNEGSKA (reference sequence). V was trimmed by 1 base and J by 14 bases, leaving 9 bases between them. There are 11 residues in the CDR3. Profiled with immunoSEQ multiplex PCR; TCRdb holds only in-frame clones, not every one. The data show 200,000 or so clones, 70% to 85% seen once. Sequencing used peripheral blood. The chain has TRBV20-1 and TRBJ1-6, with D hard to call. The receptor's source is a middle-aged man who had recovered from COVID-19. The CDR3 coding sequence is TGCAGTGCTAGAGTCGGGTCGACCCTCCACTTT. It encodes CSARVGSTLHF.